The 7 T cell receptor beta chains listed next were all sequenced from one sample in a study of identical twins. TCRdb reanalysed the 5' RACE reads using MiXCR and keeps one entry per CDR3 protein. The profile shows some 320,000 distinct CDR3 sequences, around an eighth of them singletons. These records were also assigned to another study, of yellow fever vaccine responses in identical twins.

The sample comprised CD8+ T cells sorted from blood. Receptors originate from a woman between 18 and 29 years old in good health.

This clonotype was counted between two and nine times. This sequence joins TRBV5-1 and TRBJ2-7, with D possibly TRBD1 on 6 matching bases. This CDR3 comprises 13 residues. Germline lookup yields CDR1 SGHRS and CDR2 YFSETQ. V dropped 3 bases and J dropped 5 bases, with 12 bases sitting between them. CDR3 loop: CASSSGTNDEQYV. The CDR3 DNA reads TGCGCCAGCAGCTCCGGGACAAACGACGAGCAGTACGTC.

The table lists this clonotype with a few counts. This chain uses TRBV25-1 with TRBJ1-1; D remains unclear. CDR1 is MGHDK and CDR2 is SYGVNS in the germline V gene. The CDR3 covers 13 residues. V gave up 3 bases and J gave up 5 bases, with 10 bases separating them. Here the CDR3 DNA reads TGTGCCAGCAGTGAGGGTTTTGGAACTGAAGCTTTCTTT. It is translated as CASSEGFGTEAFF. Looking up the rest from reference TRBV25-1 and TRBJ1-1 gives the full variable domain: EADIYQTPRYLVIGTGKKITLECSQTMGHDKMYWYQQDPGMELHLIHYSYGVNSTEKGDLSSESTVSRIRTEHFPLTLESARPSHTSQYLCASSEGFGTEAFFGQGTRLTVV.

This clonotype was seen a few times. The chain carries TRBV7-6 and TRBJ1-1; D might be TRBD1 (6 bases). The germline V gene encodes CDR1 SGHVS and CDR2 FNYEAQ. The CDR3 extends over 14 amino acids. V was pared by 1 base and J by 4 bases, with 10 bases between. The CDR3 region has the DNA TGTGCCAGCAGCTTAGGGACAGAGGGCACTGAAGCTTTCTTT. Amino acids: CASSLGTEGTEAFF.

The table lists this clonotype with many counts. This CDR3 is CASSSSEAYNEQFF. The CDR3 region has the DNA TGCGCCAGCAGTAGTAGTGAGGCGTACAATGAGCAGTTCTTC. The chain joins TRBV4-1 to TRBJ2-1; D is ambiguous. This CDR3 spans 14 amino acids. V lost 6 bases and J lost 4, with 13 bases in between. Germline lookup yields CDR1 MGHRA and CDR2 YSYEKL.

This clonotype was counted a few times. This chain connects TRBV13 to TRBJ1-1, with D unresolved. This CDR3 is built from 14 residues. Germline V lookup: CDR1 PRHDT, CDR2 FYEKMQ (reference sequence). Trimming took 0 bases from V and 1 from J, leaving 6 bases between them. CDR3 nucleotides: TGTGCCAGCAGCTTAGGTAGTACGAACACTGAAGCTTTCTTT. Amino acid sequence: CASSLGSTNTEAFF.

This clonotype was recorded many times. The chain uses TRBV7-9 and TRBJ1-1, with TRBD1 matching 7 bases. Per the germline V gene, CDR1 is SEHNR and CDR2 is FQNEAQ (reference sequence). Germline trimming cut 8 bases from V and 4 bases from J; bases unmatched to any gene: 7. This CDR3 contains 13 residues. The CDR3 sequence: CASERDSATEAFF. CDR3 nucleotide sequence: TGTGCCAGCGAACGGGACAGTGCCACTGAAGCTTTCTTT.

This clonotype was seen a handful of times. J is TRBJ2-1 and V is TRBV7-8, with TRBD1 as a possible D gene (5 bases). This CDR3 is 12 amino acids long. Germline CDR1 and CDR2: SGHVS and FQNEAQ. Trimming cost V 7 bases and J 11 bases, with 15 bases left between them. In nucleotides, the CDR3 is TGTGCCAGCACTACTGCAGGGATGCAGCAGTTCTTC. Its protein product is CASTTAGMQQFF.